This TCR beta chain came from a study of T cell responses to AZD1222 COVID-19 vaccine (dated by TCRdb to the early 2020s). Describing the broader study: Because spike-specific TCR depth and breadth did not differ between the two schedules, AZD1222 recipients who got a second dose at roughly 4 weeks were pooled with those who got a second dose at roughly 12 weeks. A total of around 240 trial participants underwent TCR sequencing, of whom roughly 210 received two doses of AZD1222 and about 25 received two doses of the MenACWY control vaccine. Enrollment into the trials was organized by age into subgroups of 18-55, 56-69 and 70-plus years, and those subgroups contained roughly 150, 30 and 60 TCR-sequenced participants, respectively.

Study-level results and caveats: Reportedly, close to half of the unique spike-specific TCRs recognized epitopes lying outside the regions that are mutated in the B.1.351 and B.1.1.7 variants. After two AZD1222 doses, spike-specific TCR breadth and depth were significantly higher than at day 0 and than in MenACWY recipients. Participants were mostly white British and included more females than males, and it was suggested by the authors that clonal diversity may have been underestimated. In the small 56-69-year group, the increase in depth fell short of significance, most likely because of low power. Conclusions about previously exposed vaccinees are limited, since just 5 or 6 AZD1222 recipients were seropositive for SARS-CoV-2 at baseline. Because no day 14 peak-response samples were available, the repertoires could be characterized only after the peak T cell response. The vaccine-associated CD4 TCRs covered the entire spike protein, and the dominant responses fell in regions 160-218 and 743-854.

To note about this clone: The specificity of this receptor is unknown. The record has no base qualities; no much larger clone is one base away.

The CDR3 regions of human TCRbeta chains were subjected to immunosequencing. The study's own analysis went as follows. Repertoire TCRs were checked for matches against a reference library of SARS-CoV-2-specific TCRs that had been generated using the MIRA antigen-specificity platform. Breadth was defined as the fraction of unique TCRs that were SARS-CoV-2-associated, and depth was defined as the fraction of total T cells that were SARS-CoV-2-associated. Each spike-specific TCR was assigned to its reactive spike region and to a CD4 or CD8 class using the MIRA data. Log10-transformed breadth and depth values were compared by one-way ANOVA with Sidak's multiple comparisons tests. As stored in TCRdb, this immuneACCESS dataset retains in-frame rearrangements with V and J assigned. A fraction of the clones does not appear; measured against another copy, unresolved V genes explain less than half of the discrepancy, and the remainder lacks a known reason. The V and J calls and clone size were taken over from that table, and D and trimming were inferred from the DNA. Within this sample are approximately 180,000 clones, with 85% to 95% of them counted one time only. The top ten hold around 2.6% of the sample.

The time point label, as the study defines it: baseline before first vaccination. Vaccinee samples were obtained from the UK trials COV001 and COV002, which included a single-blind randomized controlled phase 2/3 trial of AZD1222 (ChAdOx1 nCoV-19) in healthy adults. Trial participant PBMC samples were collected at day 0 and day 28 after the second dose for TCRbeta chain sequencing. V is cut by 4 bases and J by 0 bases, and the space between the germline ends is 10 bases. Via the germline V gene (reference sequence), CDR1 is MNHEY and CDR2 SMNVEV. Including the terminal cysteine and phenylalanine, the CDR3 comprises 14 residues. Kept here is only the CDR3 DNA, which spans 42 bases and is read in frame from base 1.

The source was peripheral blood, collected on day 0 of AZD1222 vaccination. This sequence originates from an adult in good health. Recombination joined TRBV27 with TRBJ2-7; a weak D assignment points to TRBD1 (5 bases agree). The CDR3 protein: CASSSTVFSYEQYF. In nucleotide form, the sequence is TGTGCCAGCAGTTCGACAGTTTTCTCCTACGAGCAGTACTTC.